This entry features one T cell receptor beta chain sequence. What it binds is unknown. This record comes from a study of OX40 agonist ivuxolimab in advanced cancers. Study summary: Six ivuxolimab dose levels, 0.01 to 10 mg/kg, were given intravenously every 2 weeks. Partial responses were achieved by three patients, one with hepatocellular carcinoma and two with cutaneous melanoma. General observations from the study: Both blood CD4+ and CD8+ T cells showed clonal growth by week 6 at 0.1 to 3.0 mg/kg. Near-lowest levels of clonal expansion characterized partial responders at 0.1-3.0 mg/kg.

The germline CDR1 and CDR2 sequences are SGHAT and FQNNGV. V was shortened by 5 bases and J by 4 bases, with 9 bases between the two germline ends. There are 13 residues in the CDR3. Assay used: immunoSEQ multiplex PCR; TCRdb lists only in-frame clones, some missing. This table has about 60,000 clones, 75% to 85% appearing once. The TCR comes from an adult with an advanced solid tumor such as melanoma, head and neck, liver or kidney cancer. The specimen comprised CD4+ or CD8+ T cells sorted from blood, sampled in a trial of the OX40 agonist ivuxolimab. The chain links TRBV11-2 to TRBJ2-1, with D possibly being TRBD2 (6 bases). The chain's CDR3 is CASSRGLYNEQFF. The CDR3 DNA follows: TGTGCCAGCAGCCGGGGACTGTACAATGAGCAGTTCTTC.